The T cell receptor (beta chain) described here comes from a study of breast tumors, draining lymph nodes, adjacent tissues. Overall study findings and caveats: Luminal-like breast cancer showed significantly higher tumor–nontumor repertoire similarity than basal-like.

Germline CDR1 and CDR2: MNHEY and SVGAGI. The CDR3 sequence is 15 residues long. Trimming removed 7 bases from V and 5 bases from J, with 17 bases in between. Samples came from axillary lymph nodes draining the breast cancer. In TCRdb, the multiplex PCR reads were re-called with MiXCR into one record per CDR3 protein. In the table there are 130,000 or so distinct CDR3 sequences, 30% to 35% of which are singletons. This clonotype has a count of ten or more. Antigen: not known. Source material: axillary lymph node tissue. This clonotype was sampled from a female donor with breast cancer. Some clones in this sample may be carry-over from other donors' samples. This chain links TRBV6-5 with TRBJ2-2; weak D call: TRBD2 (7 bases). The CDR3 DNA follows: TGTGCCAGCAACCACCTGGGGGGGGCTACCGGGGAGCTGTTTTTT. Its translation is CASNHLGGATGELFF.